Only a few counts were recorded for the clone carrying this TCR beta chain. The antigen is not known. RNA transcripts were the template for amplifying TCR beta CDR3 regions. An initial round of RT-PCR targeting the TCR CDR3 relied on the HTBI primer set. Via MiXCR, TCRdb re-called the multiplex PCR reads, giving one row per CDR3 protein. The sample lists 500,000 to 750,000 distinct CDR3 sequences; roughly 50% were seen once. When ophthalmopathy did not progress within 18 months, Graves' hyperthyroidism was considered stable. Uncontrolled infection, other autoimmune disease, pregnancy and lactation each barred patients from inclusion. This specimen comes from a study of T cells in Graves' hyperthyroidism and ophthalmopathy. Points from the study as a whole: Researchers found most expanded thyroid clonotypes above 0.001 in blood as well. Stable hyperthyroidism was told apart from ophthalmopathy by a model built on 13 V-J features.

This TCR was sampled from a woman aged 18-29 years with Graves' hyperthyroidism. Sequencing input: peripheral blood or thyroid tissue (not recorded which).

Written as DNA, the CDR3 is TGTGCCAGTAGTACCGGGACGGCAGTGTCCCATCAGCCCCAGCATTTT. Its translation is CASSTGTAVSHQPQHF. V gene TRBV19 combines with J gene TRBJ1-5; the D gene is possibly TRBD1 (5 bases). Trimming stripped 4 bases from V and 5 bases from J, with 18 bases between. Germline V gene data show CDR1 as LNHDA and CDR2 as SQIVND (reference sequence). The CDR3 length is 16 residues.